This TCR beta chain was sequenced for a study of blood T cells in healthy people across ages. Sample-barcoded 5' priming and a J-beta primer mix drove a second PCR of about 6 to 11 cycles. A template-switch adaptor with 12 random nucleotides tagged each cDNA molecule. TCRdb re-analysed the 5' RACE reads in MiXCR, keeping a single row per CDR3 protein. This table has some 640,000 distinct CDR3 sequences, approximately 30% appearing once. Study results and caveats: Roughly linearly, TCR beta diversity per million T cells fell as age increased. The percentage of naive T cells correlated strongly with TCR beta diversity.

With respect to this clonotype: Its specificity is not known.

The CDR3 has 18 amino acids. Germline V CDR1 and CDR2: SGHTA, FQGNSA. Peripheral blood samples of 9 to 10 milliliters were drawn from each donor. This TCR derives from an elderly woman in good health. This chain connects TRBV7-2 to TRBJ2-4; 13 bases align to TRBD2. Matching the DNA end better, TRBJ2-7 makes the J call doubtful. The source material was blood. The CDR3 DNA sequence: TGTGCCAGCAGCCATCACGCGGGACTAGCGGGATCCGGGGGCGAGCAGTACTTC. Protein product: CASSHHAGLAGSGGEQYF.